This TCR beta chain emerged from a study of vaccination effects on CD4 cells after COVID-19. Broader study findings: After vaccination, at late timepoints, clones induced by infection and by vaccine contracted markedly.

As concerns this clone: Its specificity is not known.

This CDR3 contains 16 residues. After removal of 4 bases from V and 7 bases from J, the junction contained 5 bases not matched to a gene. Germline V gives CDR1 SEHNR, CDR2 FQNEAQ (reference sequence). This table comes from immunoSEQ multiplex PCR, and its TCRdb copy is limited to in-frame clones, with some not included. The repertoire consists of about 73,000 clones, with around 69% occurring once and the leading ten covering roughly 2.3%. Culturing for roughly 10 days preceded CD4+ T cell isolation. It was two doses of either the BNT162b2 or mRNA-1273 vaccine that participants received. The genes are TRBV7-9 and TRBJ2-1; TRBD2 aligns across 15 bases. The TCR sequence derives from a human donor who received a COVID-19 vaccine. This specimen consisted of CD4+ T cells from PBMCs cultured without peptide, obtained after COVID-19 vaccination. The CDR3 protein is CASSSGLAGGPNEQFF. CDR3 nucleotide sequence: TGTGCCAGCAGCTCCGGACTAGCGGGGGGGCCGAATGAGCAGTTCTTC.